The rows below give T cell receptor beta chains drawn from one sample of a study of vaccination effects on CD4 cells after COVID-19. These receptors lack a known antigen. TCRdb keeps only in-frame clones here, not all; method: immunoSEQ multiplex PCR. This table holds over 25,000 clones, about three quarters found once. The sequences come from CD4+ T cells from PBMCs cultured with SARS-CoV-2 spike peptides, collected after COVID-19 vaccination. These receptors all come from a human donor who received a COVID-19 vaccine. Some clones in this sample may be carry-over from other donors' samples. Both conserved end residues are part of each CDR3. A D gene is named only where the DNA matches it firmly. Clone size is stated in some rows and not others, as once, few, many or a class when expanded.

D: -
J: TRBJ1-1
V: TRBV5-1
size: once
CDR3: CASSNQGTTEAFF
DNA: TGCGCCAGCAGCAACCAGGGAACCACTGAAGCTTTCTTT

D: -
J: TRBJ1-5
V: TRBV7-2
size: few
CDR3: CASSFAGGNQPQHF
DNA: TGTGCCAGCAGCTTTGCAGGGGGCAATCAGCCCCAGCATTTT

D: TRBD1
J: TRBJ1-2
V: TRBV7-2
size: -
CDR3: CASSLVWTGNGYTF
DNA: TGTGCCAGCAGCTTAGTGTGGACAGGGAATGGCTACACCTTC

D: -
J: TRBJ2-3
V: TRBV4-3
size: -
CDR3: CASSQGSTDTQYF
DNA: TGCGCCAGCAGCCAAGGGAGTACAGATACGCAGTATTTT

D: TRBD2
J: TRBJ2-4
V: TRBV28
size: -
CDR3: CASKGGGAKNIQYF
DNA: TGTGCCAGCAAGGGCGGGGGAGCCAAAAACATTCAGTACTTC

D: -
J: TRBJ2-1
V: TRBV2
size: -
CDR3: CASSLDLDNEQFF
DNA: TGTGCCAGCAGTCTCGACCTTGACAATGAGCAGTTCTTC

D: TRBD1
J: TRBJ1-2
V: TRBV7-2
size: -
CDR3: CASSPRGGTGNNYTF
DNA: TGTGCCAGCAGCCCAAGGGGGGGGACAGGGAATAACTACACCTTC

D: -
J: TRBJ1-6
V: TRBV5-4
size: -
CDR3: CASSSPNSPLHF
DNA: TGTGCCAGCAGCTCTCCGAATTCACCCCTCCACTTT

D: TRBD2
J: TRBJ2-3
V: TRBV7-2
size: -
CDR3: CASSRGSGDTDTQYF
DNA: TGTGCCAGCAGTCGGGGGAGCGGGGACACAGATACGCAGTATTTT

D: TRBD1
J: TRBJ1-2
V: TRBV28
size: medium-sized
CDR3: CASSPWDSSYGYTF
DNA: TGTGCCAGCAGTCCGTGGGACAGTAGCTATGGCTACACCTTC

D: -
J: TRBJ2-5
V: TRBV11-3
size: -
CDR3: CASSLGIAKTQYF
DNA: TGTGCCAGCAGCTTAGGGATAGCGAAGACCCAGTACTTC

D: -
J: TRBJ1-5
V: TRBV6-5
size: -
CDR3: CASRQDRHSNQPQHF
DNA: TGTGCCAGCAGGCAAGACAGGCATAGCAATCAGCCCCAGCATTTT

D: -
J: TRBJ2-1
V: TRBV6-5
size: -
CDR3: CASSRGVISGNEQFF
DNA: TGTGCCAGCAGTCGCGGAGTGATTAGCGGCAATGAGCAGTTCTTC

D: TRBD1
J: TRBJ2-2
V: TRBV7-2
size: -
CDR3: CASSLQGANTGELFF
DNA: TGTGCCAGCAGCTTACAGGGGGCGAACACCGGGGAGCTGTTTTTT

D: -
J: TRBJ2-1
V: TRBV9
size: -
CDR3: CASSEKRATGRGPNTNEQFF
DNA: TGTGCCAGCAGCGAAAAGAGAGCAACAGGGCGAGGGCCTAATACCAATGAGCAGTTCTTC

D: -
J: TRBJ1-5
V: TRBV19
size: medium-sized
CDR3: CASSIGDFNQPQHF
DNA: TGTGCCAGTAGTATAGGAGATTTCAATCAGCCCCAGCATTTT

D: -
J: TRBJ2-1
V: TRBV19
size: -
CDR3: CASSMSGLVGYNEQFF
DNA: TGTGCCAGTAGTATGTCAGGACTGGTTGGGTACAATGAGCAGTTCTTC

D: -
J: TRBJ1-5
V: TRBV19
size: -
CDR3: CASSIKGLDQPQHF
DNA: TGTGCCAGTAGTATAAAGGGGCTCGATCAGCCCCAGCATTTT

D: TRBD1
J: TRBJ1-5
V: TRBV19
size: -
CDR3: CASNTGQGNQPQHF
DNA: TGTGCCAGTAATACTGGACAGGGCAATCAGCCCCAGCATTTT

D: -
J: TRBJ1-3
V: TRBV4-1
size: -
CDR3: CASSQGRGVEFPGNTIYF
DNA: TGCGCCAGCAGCCAAGGCAGGGGTGTTGAGTTCCCTGGAAACACCATATATTTT

D: -
J: TRBJ2-5
V: TRBV5-6
size: -
CDR3: CASSADSQETQYF
DNA: TGTGCCAGCAGCGCGGACAGCCAAGAGACCCAGTACTTC

D: -
J: TRBJ1-4
V: TRBV6-5
size: -
CDR3: CASSYRSAINEKLFF
DNA: TGTGCCAGCAGTTACCGGTCAGCTATTAATGAAAAACTGTTTTTT

D: TRBD1
J: TRBJ1-1
V: TRBV6-6
size: -
CDR3: CASRVNSGGEAFF
DNA: TGTGCCAGCAGGGTTAACTCAGGGGGGGAAGCTTTCTTT

D: -
J: TRBJ2-6
V: TRBV5-4
size: -
CDR3: CASSLKAGANVLTF
DNA: TGTGCCAGCAGCTTAAAAGCTGGGGCCAACGTCCTGACTTTC

D: -
J: TRBJ2-1
V: TRBV5-1
size: -
CDR3: CASRRDSSSYNEQFF
DNA: TGCGCCAGCAGGCGTGACAGCAGCTCCTACAATGAGCAGTTCTTC

D: TRBD1
J: TRBJ1-6
V: TRBV5-1
size: -
CDR3: CASSFTAGTDNSPLHF
DNA: TGCGCCAGCAGTTTTACCGCGGGGACAGATAATTCACCCCTCCACTTT

D: -
J: TRBJ1-1
V: TRBV5-6
size: -
CDR3: CASSLVDWGLSTEAFF
DNA: TGTGCCAGCAGCTTGGTCGATTGGGGGCTTAGCACTGAAGCTTTCTTT

D: -
J: TRBJ1-1
V: TRBV6-6
size: -
CDR3: CASSRIMNTEAFF
DNA: TGTGCCAGCAGTCGTATCATGAACACTGAAGCTTTCTTT

D: -
J: TRBJ2-3
V: TRBV7-2
size: -
CDR3: CASSLVRGSESDTQYF
DNA: TGTGCCAGCAGCTTAGTCAGGGGAAGTGAGTCAGATACGCAGTATTTT

D: -
J: TRBJ1-6
V: TRBV2
size: few
CDR3: CASSEEVNSPLHF
DNA: TGTGCCAGCAGTGAGGAAGTTAATTCACCCCTCCACTTT

D: -
J: TRBJ2-1
V: TRBV29-1
size: -
CDR3: CSVNDIYNEQFF
DNA: TGCAGCGTAAATGACATATACAATGAGCAGTTCTTC

D: TRBD1
J: TRBJ2-5
V: TRBV5-1
size: few
CDR3: CASSSTTGGGETQYF
DNA: TGCGCCAGCAGCTCCACGACAGGGGGTGGGGAGACCCAGTACTTC

D: TRBD2
J: TRBJ2-1
V: TRBV7-3
size: -
CDR3: CASSLASASGEQFF
DNA: TGTGCCAGCAGCTTAGCGTCGGCTAGCGGCGAGCAGTTCTTC

D: -
J: TRBJ2-3
V: TRBV18
size: -
CDR3: CASSPLKGDTDTQYF
DNA: TGTGCCAGCTCACCCCTAAAAGGGGATACAGATACGCAGTATTTT

D: -
J: TRBJ2-1
V: TRBV5-4
size: -
CDR3: CASSLEKNTQFF
DNA: TGTGCCAGCAGCTTAGAGAAGAATACCCAGTTCTTC

D: TRBD1
J: TRBJ1-2
V: TRBV6-5
size: -
CDR3: CASTTGVSYGYTF
DNA: TGTGCCAGCACAACAGGGGTGAGCTATGGCTACACCTTC

D: TRBD1
J: TRBJ1-1
V: TRBV30
size: -
CDR3: CAWSAIRTGLGNTEAFF
DNA: TGTGCCTGGAGTGCAATAAGGACAGGGTTGGGGAACACTGAAGCTTTCTTT

D: -
J: TRBJ1-2
V: TRBV4-3
size: -
CDR3: CASSQDLPLGGYTF
DNA: TGCGCCAGCAGCCAAGATCTTCCGCTCGGTGGCTACACCTTC

D: -
J: TRBJ1-2
V: TRBV15
size: once
CDR3: CATSRDIGQSYGYTF
DNA: TGTGCCACCAGCAGAGATATTGGGCAGAGCTATGGCTACACCTTC

D: -
J: TRBJ1-1
V: TRBV10-3
size: -
CDR3: CAISGGVGTPGTGTEAFF
DNA: TGTGCCATCAGTGGGGGTGTAGGGACCCCGGGAACGGGCACTGAAGCTTTCTTT

D: -
J: TRBJ2-5
V: TRBV18
size: -
CDR3: CASSRGNIAGRQETQYF
DNA: TGTGCCAGCTCACGTGGGAATATTGCGGGTCGACAAGAGACCCAGTACTTC

D: TRBD1
J: TRBJ1-4
V: TRBV28
size: once
CDR3: CASSSQGAGEKLFF
DNA: TGTGCCAGCAGTTCACAGGGGGCCGGTGAAAAACTGTTTTTT

D: -
J: TRBJ1-6
V: TRBV19
size: -
CDR3: CAACTGGYNSPLHF
DNA: TGTGCCGCTTGTACCGGCGGGTATAATTCACCCCTCCACTTT

D: TRBD1
J: TRBJ2-5
V: TRBV29-1
size: -
CDR3: CSAPTGVQETQYF
DNA: TGCAGCGCACCGACAGGGGTGCAAGAGACCCAGTACTTC

D: -
J: TRBJ2-2
V: TRBV7-3
size: -
CDR3: CASSADGVNTGELFF
DNA: TGTGCCAGCAGCGCGGACGGGGTTAACACCGGGGAGCTGTTTTTT

D: -
J: TRBJ2-1
V: TRBV7-9
size: few
CDR3: CASSRRGNEQFF
DNA: TGTGCCAGCAGCCGAAGGGGCAATGAGCAGTTCTTC

D: TRBD1
J: TRBJ1-6
V: TRBV19
size: few
CDR3: CASGLGQGNSPLHF
DNA: TGTGCCAGTGGCCTTGGACAGGGAAATTCACCCCTCCACTTT

D: -
J: TRBJ1-2
V: TRBV9
size: -
CDR3: CASSTTGSSYYGYTF
DNA: TGTGCCAGCAGCACCACGGGGTCGAGTTATTATGGCTACACCTTC

D: TRBD1
J: TRBJ2-3
V: TRBV15
size: -
CDR3: CATSNRGGTDTQYF
DNA: TGTGCCACCAGCAACAGGGGAGGCACAGATACGCAGTATTTT

D: -
J: TRBJ2-5
V: TRBV19
size: few
CDR3: CASSRDQETQYF
DNA: TGTGCCAGTAGTCGGGACCAAGAGACCCAGTACTTC

D: -
J: TRBJ2-6
V: TRBV3-1/TRBV3-2
size: once
CDR3: CASSPSGTPTDSVLTF
DNA: TGTGCCAGCAGCCCCTCAGGGACACCCACGGATTCCGTCCTGACTTTC

D: -
J: TRBJ2-3
V: TRBV6-1
size: -
CDR3: CASSEFKGLGTQYF
DNA: TGTGCCAGCAGTGAATTTAAGGGTTTAGGCACGCAGTATTTT

D: -
J: TRBJ1-2
V: TRBV5-4
size: -
CDR3: CASSSPGQNYGYTF
DNA: TGTGCCAGCAGCAGTCCAGGACAGAACTATGGCTACACCTTC

D: -
J: TRBJ1-4
V: TRBV6-2/TRBV6-3
size: few
CDR3: CASSHRQLNEKLFF
DNA: TGTGCCAGCAGTCACCGACAGCTAAATGAAAAACTGTTTTTT

D: -
J: TRBJ2-3
V: TRBV10-3
size: -
CDR3: CAINGGIADTQYF
DNA: TGTGCCATCAATGGCGGCATCGCAGATACGCAGTATTTT

D: -
J: TRBJ1-2
V: TRBV30
size: -
CDR3: CAWSFETGGGYTF
DNA: TGTGCCTGGAGTTTCGAGACGGGGGGTGGCTACACCTTC